Sequencing of this TCR beta chain was carried out in a study of T-cell memory formation after mild COVID-19. This clonotype was counted only a few times. TCRdb re-called the 5' RACE reads through MiXCR, storing one row per CDR3 protein. This sample has roughly 450,000 distinct CDR3 sequences, with 15% to 20% found just once. Trimming cost V 1 base and J 1 base, with 10 bases left between them. This CDR3 contains 15 residues. CDR1 is LGHDT, CDR2 YNNKEL, per germline (reference sequence). The clonotype was recovered from a man between 18 and 29 years old who had mild COVID-19 (a few samples of this study predate the infection). Cell type and time point are not known. Specimen: PBMCs or a T cell subset sorted from them (not recorded which). The chain has TRBV3-1 and TRBJ2-5; TRBD2 is a possible D gene (5 bases). The CDR3 DNA is TGTGCCAGCAGCCAAGTCTCGGGGAGCCAAGAGACCCAGTACTTC. It yields the protein CASSQVSGSQETQYF.